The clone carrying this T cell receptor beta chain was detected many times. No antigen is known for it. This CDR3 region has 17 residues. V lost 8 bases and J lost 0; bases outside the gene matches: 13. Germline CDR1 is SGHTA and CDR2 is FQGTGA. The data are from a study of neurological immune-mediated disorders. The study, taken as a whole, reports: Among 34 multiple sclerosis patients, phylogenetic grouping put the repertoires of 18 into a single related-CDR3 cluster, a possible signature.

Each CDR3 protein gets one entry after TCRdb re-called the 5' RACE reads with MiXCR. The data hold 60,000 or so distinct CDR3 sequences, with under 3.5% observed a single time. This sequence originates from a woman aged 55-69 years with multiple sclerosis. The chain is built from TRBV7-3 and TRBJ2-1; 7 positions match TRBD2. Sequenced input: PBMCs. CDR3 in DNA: TGTGCCAGCTCCCGGATTAGCGGGTTGAGCTCCTACAATGAGCAGTTCTTC. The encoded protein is CASSRISGLSSYNEQFF.